Shown below are 23 T cell receptor beta chains from a single sample sequenced in a study of blood T cell repertoires in COVID-19. The assay was immunoSEQ multiplex PCR, and TCRdb's table has in-frame clones only and misses some. The sample has around 150,000 clones, about 85% seen once. The specimen sequenced was peripheral blood. The source is a woman in her sixties with active or convalescent COVID-19.

V gene TRBV7-9 combines with J gene TRBJ2-3; TRBD1 aligns across 7 bases. CDR3 length equals 14 residues. The V gene end was trimmed by 3 bases and the J gene end by 3 bases; junction bases not matched to a gene: 3. Germline CDR1 and CDR2: SEHNR and FQNEAQ (reference sequence). The CDR3 is CASSFGTATDTQYF. The CDR3 bases are TGTGCCAGCAGCTTTGGGACAGCGACAGATACGCAGTATTTT.

The gene calls are TRBV6-5 and TRBJ2-7; D possibly corresponds to TRBD2 (6 bases). CDR3 length: 12 amino acids. CDR1 is MNHEY, CDR2 SVGAGI, per germline. Trimming stripped 2 bases from V and 4 bases from J, with 6 bases between. In nucleotides, the CDR3 is TGTGCCAGCAGTTACCGGGGGTACGAGCAGTACTTC. Amino acid sequence: CASSYRGYEQYF.

DNA for the CDR3: TGCGCCAGCAGCCGTGGACAGGAGTCCCCTAATGAAAAACTGTTTTTT. Protein: CASSRGQESPNEKLFF. The rearrangement links TRBV4-3 to TRBJ1-4; 7 bases match TRBD1. Germline V gene sequence: CDR1 LGHNA, CDR2 YSLEER. The V segment lost 4 bases and the J segment 3 bases; nucleotides outside the gene matches: 8. The CDR3 extends over 16 amino acids.

The gene calls are TRBV4-3 and TRBJ1-1; a weak D match, TRBD1 (5 bases). CDR3 length equals 15 residues. Germline values: CDR1 LGHNA, CDR2 YSLEER. V lost 1 base to trimming and J lost 4 bases, with 13 bases between them. The CDR3 coding sequence is TGCGCCAGCAGCCAAGGTGCGGGGGTCGTCACTGAAGCTTTCTTT. The encoded protein is CASSQGAGVVTEAFF.

J is TRBJ1-1 and V is TRBV6-2 or TRBV6-3; D is uncertain. Germline CDR1 MNHEY, CDR2 SVGEGT. The CDR3 runs to 13 residues. Trimming stripped 2 bases from V and 0 bases from J, with 4 bases between. For the CDR3, the DNA is TGTGCCAGCAGTTACGTATTGAACACTGAAGCTTTCTTT. Its translation: CASSYVLNTEAFF.

This clone was recorded a few times. This chain connects TRBV13 to TRBJ1-1, with a weak D call TRBD1 (5 bases). V lost 3 bases and J 6 bases, leaving 8 bases between the germline ends. The CDR3 spans 12 residues. Per germline, CDR1 PRHDT and CDR2 FYEKMQ (reference sequence). The CDR3 here is CASSFRGAEAFF. The CDR3 nucleotides are TGTGCCAGCAGCTTCCGGGGGGCTGAAGCTTTCTTT.

The chain links TRBV3-1 (or the pseudogene TRBV3-2) to TRBJ2-3, with a tentative D call TRBD1 (5 bases). The CDR3 is 14 residues long. Trimming cost V 1 base and J 4 bases, with 9 bases left between them. Per germline, CDR1 LGHDT and CDR2 YNNKEL (reference sequence). Written as DNA, the CDR3 is TGTGCCAGCAGCCAAGGCAGGGTGTCAGATACGCAGTATTTT. It encodes CASSQGRVSDTQYF.

The chain carries TRBV5-1 and TRBJ1-2, with 8 bases aligning to TRBD1. J gave up 5 bases and V 2 bases, and 8 bases lay outside the gene matches. Germline CDR1 and CDR2: SGHRS and YFSETQ. This CDR3 spans 15 amino acids. CDR3 in DNA: TGCGCCAGCAGCTTAGGACAGGGAGATAATTATGGCTACACCTTC. This encodes CASSLGQGDNYGYTF.

DNA for the CDR3: TGTGCCAGCAGCCACTGGGGAGAGCAAGCTTTCTTT. This sequence encodes CASSHWGEQAFF. The rearrangement links TRBV3-1 (or the pseudogene TRBV3-2) to TRBJ1-1; D remains unclear. The CDR3 is 12 amino acids. Deletions cut 3 bases from V and 9 bases from J, with 11 bases between. Germline V gene sequence: CDR1 LGHDT, CDR2 YNNKEL (reference sequence).

This chain uses TRBV19 with TRBJ1-4, with TRBD1 identical over 9 bases. This CDR3 is 14 amino acids long. Germline CDR1 reads LNHDA; CDR2 reads SQIVND (reference sequence). The ends lost 5 bases at V and 7 bases at J; junction bases unmatched: 5. The CDR3 loop reads CASSPGQGVEKLFF. The CDR3 region has the DNA TGTGCCAGTAGTCCGGGACAGGGAGTTGAAAAACTGTTTTTT.

The rearrangement joins TRBV5-1 to TRBJ2-3; TRBD1 matches 9 bases. Germline V lookup: CDR1 SGHRS, CDR2 YFSETQ. The ends lost 5 bases at V and 4 bases at J; junction bases unmatched: 8. This CDR3 contains 15 residues. CDR3 in amino acids: CASSPGTGSADTQYF. The CDR3 nucleotides are TGCGCCAGCAGTCCCGGGACAGGGTCGGCAGATACGCAGTATTTT.

The rearrangement joins TRBV19 to TRBJ2-3; TRBD1 matches at 9 bases. The V gene's germline CDR1 is LNHDA and CDR2 SQIVND (reference sequence). V gave up 6 bases and J gave up 3 bases; unmatched junction bases: 4. This CDR3 region has 14 residues. The CDR3 DNA is TGTGCCAGTAGGGCGGACAGGGGAACAGATACGCAGTATTTT. This gives the protein CASRADRGTDTQYF. Together with reference TRBV19 and TRBJ2-3, the CDR3 gives the full variable domain: DGGITQSPKYLFRKEGQNVTLSCEQNLNHDAMYWYRQDPGQGLRLIYYSQIVNDFQKGDIAEGYSVSREKKESFPLTVTSAQKNPTAFYLCASRADRGTDTQYFGPGTRLTVL.

V and J are TRBV2 and TRBJ1-5; a possible D gene is TRBD1 (6 bases). The germline V and J ends were trimmed by 11 bases and 4 bases, with 12 bases remaining between them. The CDR3 has 12 amino acids. The V gene's germline CDR1 is SNHLY and CDR2 FYNNEI. CDR3 in amino acids: CAGSTGNQPQHF. CDR3 DNA: TGTGCCGGAAGTACAGGGAATCAGCCCCAGCATTTT.

The chain employs TRBV7-2 and TRBJ2-7, with D maybe TRBD2 (5 bases). The CDR3 extends over 16 amino acids. Trimming shortened V by 0 bases and J by 1 base, and 13 bases separated the two germline ends. Germline-derived CDR1 and CDR2 are SGHTA and FQGNSA. The CDR3 region is CASSLAWELGSYEQYF. The CDR3 DNA sequence: TGTGCCAGCAGCTTAGCGTGGGAACTAGGGTCCTACGAGCAGTACTTC.

This clone was counted only a few times. This chain links TRBV3-1 (or the pseudogene TRBV3-2) with TRBJ1-5; 9 bases align to TRBD1. CDR1 and CDR2 from the germline V gene are LGHDT and YNNKEL (reference sequence). The ends lost 3 bases at V and 6 bases at J; junction bases unmatched: 3. The CDR3 loop spans 14 amino acids. The CDR3 region is CASSQGTGLQPQHF. CDR3 DNA sequence: TGTGCCAGCAGCCAGGGGACAGGGCTTCAGCCCCAGCATTTT.

The chain uses TRBV18 and TRBJ2-2, with 9 nucleotides matching TRBD1. This CDR3 spans 14 amino acids. V was pared by 5 bases and J by 6 bases, with 4 bases of the junction left unmatched. CDR1 is KGHSH, CDR2 LQKENI, per germline. Here the CDR3 reads CASSDRQGAGELFF. The CDR3 coding sequence is TGTGCCAGCTCAGACCGACAGGGGGCCGGGGAGCTGTTTTTT. Supplemented by reference TRBV18 and TRBJ2-2, the full variable domain reads NAGVMQNPRHLVRRRGQEARLRCSPMKGHSHVYWYRQLPEEGLKFMVYLQKENIIDESGMPKERFSAEFPKEGPSILRIQQVVRGDSAAYFCASSDRQGAGELFFGEGSRLTVL.

V and J are TRBV12-5 and TRBJ1-4; 9 positions agree with TRBD1. V lost 1 base, J lost 3 bases, and 12 bases stayed unmatched. The germline V gene encodes CDR1 LGHNT and CDR2 FRNRAP. The CDR3 totals 19 residues. The CDR3 reads CASGLDKGTGTFANEKLFF. As DNA, the CDR3 is TGTGCTAGTGGTTTGGACAAAGGGACAGGGACGTTCGCTAATGAAAAACTGTTTTTT.

The gene calls are TRBV19 and TRBJ1-4; TRBD1 aligns across 9 bases. The V and J ends lost 4 bases and 7 bases, in that order; junction bases with no gene match: 4. Germline CDR1 reads LNHDA; CDR2 reads SQIVND (reference sequence). The length of the CDR3 is 14 residues. The CDR3 region has the DNA TGTGCCAGTAGTACGGGACAGGGCGGTGAAAAACTGTTTTTT. Protein sequence: CASSTGQGGEKLFF.

This chain connects TRBV11-2 to TRBJ2-2, with TRBD1 matching 10 bases. This CDR3 has 19 residues. With V trimmed by 2 bases and J by 1 base, 10 bases remained unmatched. Germline CDR1 reads SGHAT; CDR2 reads FQNNGV. CDR3 coding DNA: TGTGCCAGCAGCTTAAGACGCCGGGACAGGGGTTGGAACACCGGGGAGCTGTTTTTT. Translated: CASSLRRRDRGWNTGELFF. The full variable domain, rest sourced from reference TRBV11-2 and TRBJ2-2, is EAGVAQSPRYKIIEKRQSVAFWCNPISGHATLYWYQQILGQGPKLLIQFQNNGVVDDSQLPKDRFSAERLKGVDSTLKIQPAKLEDSAVYLCASSLRRRDRGWNTGELFFGEGSRLTVL.

The genes are TRBV19 and TRBJ1-4, with TRBD1 matching over 9 bases. V dropped 4 bases and J dropped 7; count of bases not matched to a gene: 7. The CDR3 is made up of 15 amino acids. Germline loops: CDR1 LNHDA, CDR2 SQIVND (reference sequence). DNA of the CDR3: TGTGCCAGTAGTACCCGACAGGGGGAATCTGAAAAACTGTTTTTT. Amino acid sequence: CASSTRQGESEKLFF.

The chain carries TRBV5-1 and TRBJ1-1; no firm D call. V lost 1 base and J 2 bases, leaving 6 bases between the germline ends. The CDR3 covers 13 residues. The germline V gene has CDR1 SGHRS and CDR2 YFSETQ. The CDR3 DNA is TGCGCCAGCAGCTTGACAGCTAACACTGAAGCTTTCTTT. It specifies CASSLTANTEAFF.

The chain links TRBV5-1 to TRBJ1-4; 7 bases map to TRBD1. Looked up from germline, CDR1 is SGHRS and CDR2 is YFSETQ. CDR3 size: 16 residues. The J segment lost 0 bases and the V segment lost 0 bases, leaving 2 bases of the junction unmatched. The CDR3, as DNA: TGCGCCAGCAGCTTGGACAGGGGATCAACTAATGAAAAACTGTTTTTT. Protein product: CASSLDRGSTNEKLFF.

The V gene is TRBV14, the J gene TRBJ1-1; D is perhaps TRBD1 (5 bases). The CDR3 length is 14 residues. V gave up 1 base and J gave up 6 bases, with 12 bases separating them. Germline V CDR1 and CDR2: SGHDN, FVKESK. CDR3 DNA sequence: TGTGCCAGCAGCCAAGCTTTGACAGAACCTGAAGCTTTCTTT. Its protein product is CASSQALTEPEAFF.